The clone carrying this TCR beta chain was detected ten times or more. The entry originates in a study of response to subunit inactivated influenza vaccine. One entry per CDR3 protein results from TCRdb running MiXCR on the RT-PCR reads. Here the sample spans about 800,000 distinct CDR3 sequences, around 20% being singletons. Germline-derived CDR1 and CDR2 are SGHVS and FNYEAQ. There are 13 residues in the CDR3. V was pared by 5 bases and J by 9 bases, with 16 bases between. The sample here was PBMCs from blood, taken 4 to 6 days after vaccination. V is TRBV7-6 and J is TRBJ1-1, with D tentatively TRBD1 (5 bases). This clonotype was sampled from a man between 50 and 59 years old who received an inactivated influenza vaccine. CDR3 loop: CASSPTEAGQAFF. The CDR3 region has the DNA TGTGCCAGCAGCCCAACAGAGGCAGGGCAAGCTTTCTTT. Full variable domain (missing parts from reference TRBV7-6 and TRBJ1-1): GAGVSQSPRYKVTKRGQDVALRCDPISGHVSLYWYRQALGQGPEFLTYFNYEAQQDKSGLPNDRFSAERPEGSISTLTIQRTEQRDSAMYRCASSPTEAGQAFFGQGTRLTVV.